The TCR beta chain under discussion was sequenced for a study of blood T cell repertoires in COVID-19. The wider study: From T cells, B-cell-depleted T cells, or PBMCs came the material, which was cDNA or gDNA.

The protocol was immunoSEQ multiplex PCR, while the TCRdb copy is restricted to in-frame clones and leaves out a portion. The table includes approximately 160,000 clones, roughly 81% detected once. J was trimmed by 6 bases and V by 6 bases; bases with no gene match: 7. This CDR3 is built from 14 residues. CDR1 MNHNY and CDR2 SVGAGI come from the germline V gene (reference sequence). The sample was peripheral blood. J is TRBJ2-2 and V is TRBV6-6, with 7 bases aligning to TRBD2. This receptor was identified in a man aged 40-50 years who had recovered from COVID-19. The DNA for the CDR3 is TGTGCCAGCAGGGAGGGGAGGGCCTCCGGGGAGCTGTTTTTT. Translating it yields CASREGRASGELFF.